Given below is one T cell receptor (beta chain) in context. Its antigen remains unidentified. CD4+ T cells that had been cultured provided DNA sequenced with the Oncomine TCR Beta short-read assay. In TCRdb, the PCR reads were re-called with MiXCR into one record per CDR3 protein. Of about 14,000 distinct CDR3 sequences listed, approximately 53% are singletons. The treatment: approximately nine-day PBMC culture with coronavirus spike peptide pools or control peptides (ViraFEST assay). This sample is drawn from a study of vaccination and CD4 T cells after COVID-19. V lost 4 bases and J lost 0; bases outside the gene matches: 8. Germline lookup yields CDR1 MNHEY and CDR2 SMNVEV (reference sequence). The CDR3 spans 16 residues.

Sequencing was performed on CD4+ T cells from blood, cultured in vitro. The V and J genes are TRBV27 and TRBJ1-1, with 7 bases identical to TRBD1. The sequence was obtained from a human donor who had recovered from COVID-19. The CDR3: CASSSALQGMNTEAFF. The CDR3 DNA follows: TGTGCCAGCAGTTCCGCCCTACAGGGGATGAACACTGAAGCTTTCTTT.